This T cell receptor beta chain was documented in a study of graft-versus-host responses after intestinal transplantation. A note on this clone: The antigen is not known.

The method was immunoSEQ multiplex PCR; TCRdb's version includes in-frame clones alone and lacks a portion of them. Among approximately 90,000 clones, about 93% were seen once, and the ten largest hold 5% to 6.5%. The CDR3 extends over 15 amino acids. V lost 1 base to trimming and J lost 4 bases, with 11 bases between them. Per germline, CDR1 MRHNA and CDR2 SNTAGT. This receptor was identified in a human donor who received an intestinal transplant. Sequenced material: unstimulated CD8+ T cells sorted from spleen or lymph node cells, taken before intestinal transplant. The chain links TRBV6-4 to TRBJ1-3, with D possibly TRBD1 on 5 matching bases. The CDR3 spells CASSDLGRRGNTIYF. DNA of the CDR3: TGTGCCAGCAGTGACTTGGGGCGTCGCGGAAACACCATATATTTT.